The text below deals with one T cell receptor beta chain. Antigen: not known. This CDR3 is built from 15 residues. V was cut by 6 bases and J by 0 bases, with 12 bases left in between. CDR1 is MDHEN and CDR2 is SYDVKM in the germline V gene. These data belong to a study of early T cells in non-severe SARS-CoV-2 infection. Attachment of unique molecular identifiers was made to individual cDNA molecules. TCRdb independently ran MiXCR on the 5' RACE reads; one entry per CDR3 protein. Here the sample spans around 80,000 distinct CDR3 sequences, more than 9% being singletons. Study results and caveats: Lookups in VDJdb leaned toward anti-spike CD8 responses and missed private and CD4 specificities.

The TCR comes from an adult who was a healthcare worker with PCR-confirmed SARS-CoV-2 infection or an uninfected control (not recorded which). The chain links TRBV28 to TRBJ2-1, with a weak D call TRBD1 (5 bases). Material: whole blood, obtained at baseline. The CDR3 sequence: CASRPDSLSYNEQFF. DNA of the CDR3: TGTGCCAGCAGACCTGACAGTCTCTCCTACAATGAGCAGTTCTTC.